One and the same sample provided the 10 T cell receptor beta chains below, sequenced in a study of OX40 agonist ivuxolimab in advanced cancers. TCRdb's table, derived via immunoSEQ multiplex PCR, lists solely in-frame clones and lacks some. The table records approximately 79,000 clones, approximately 86% of them present only once. The input for sequencing was CD4+ or CD8+ T cells sorted from blood, taken in a trial of the OX40 agonist ivuxolimab. The receptors shown here come from an adult with an advanced solid tumor such as melanoma, head and neck, liver or kidney cancer.

This chain joins TRBV5-5 and TRBJ1-3; D is unclear. The CDR3 loop spans 14 amino acids. Per the germline V gene, CDR1 is SGHKS and CDR2 is YYEKEE (reference sequence). With 4 bases removed from V and 1 base from J, the gap between germline ends came to 9 bases. The CDR3 nucleotides are TGTGCCAGCAGCCTCTCTCTTTCTGGAAACACCATATATTTT. The encoded protein is CASSLSLSGNTIYF.

The J gene is TRBJ1-5, the V gene TRBV19; D gene ambiguous. CDR1 and CDR2 (germline): LNHDA, SQIVND (reference sequence). CDR3 length: 15 residues. V lost 3 bases and J 7 bases, leaving 16 bases between the germline ends. The chain's CDR3 is CASSIPSGTVQPQHF. CDR3 sequence (DNA): TGTGCCAGTAGTATCCCTTCGGGCACGGTCCAGCCCCAGCATTTT. Together with reference TRBV19 and TRBJ1-5, the CDR3 gives the full variable domain: DGGITQSPKYLFRKEGQNVTLSCEQNLNHDAMYWYRQDPGQGLRLIYYSQIVNDFQKGDIAEGYSVSREKKESFPLTVTSAQKNPTAFYLCASSIPSGTVQPQHFGDGTRLSIL.

The chain combines TRBV18 with TRBJ1-1; D might be TRBD1 (6 bases). The CDR3 totals 15 residues. The ends were cut back, 3 bases at V and 0 bases at J, with 11 bases in the middle. Germline lookup yields CDR1 KGHSH and CDR2 LQKENI. CDR3 region: CASSPRTEMNTEAFF. The DNA of the CDR3 is TGTGCCAGCTCACCCAGGACAGAGATGAACACTGAAGCTTTCTTT.

The rearrangement uses TRBV27 and TRBJ1-2; TRBD1 aligns across 10 bases. V was clipped by 3 bases and J by 6 bases; unmatched bases: 4. Germline V CDR1 and CDR2: MNHEY, SMNVEV (reference sequence). This CDR3 spans 14 amino acids. CDR3 loop: CASSFGQGDHGYTF. The CDR3 nucleotides read TGTGCCAGCAGTTTTGGACAGGGGGATCATGGCTACACCTTC.

This clone was recorded a few times. The chain combines TRBV19 with TRBJ1-6; the D is unclear. Germline V gives CDR1 LNHDA, CDR2 SQIVND (reference sequence). The CDR3 runs to 15 residues. Trimming cost V 5 bases and J 9 bases, with 17 bases left between them. Written as DNA, the CDR3 is TGTGCCAGTAGTCCCCCTACCCCCGACGTTTCACCCCTCCACTTT. Protein sequence: CASSPPTPDVSPLHF.

This chain links TRBV7-2 with TRBJ2-2; TRBD2 matches at 13 bases. Germline V lookup: CDR1 SGHTA, CDR2 FQGNSA. The CDR3 contains 17 residues. With V trimmed by 1 base and J by 6 bases, 5 bases remained unmatched. DNA for the CDR3: TGTGCCAGCAGCTTAGGAGAGGGACTAGCGGGGTCCGGGGAGCTGTTTTTT. Translating gives CASSLGEGLAGSGELFF.

The V and J genes are TRBV5-6 and TRBJ2-5, with D perhaps assigned TRBD1 or TRBD2 (6 bases each). V shed 0 bases and J shed 5 bases, with 17 bases lying between them. The germline CDR1 and CDR2 sequences are SGHDT and YYEEEE. This CDR3 comprises 16 residues. CDR3 in amino acids: CASSLGFRGRGETQYF. CDR3 DNA sequence: TGTGCCAGCAGCTTGGGTTTCCGGGGGCGAGGGGAGACCCAGTACTTC. Looking up the rest from reference TRBV5-6 and TRBJ2-5 gives the full variable domain: DAGVTQSPTHLIKTRGQQVTLRCSPKSGHDTVSWYQQALGQGPQFIFQYYEEEERQRGNFPDRFSGHQFPNYSSELNVNALLLGDSALYLCASSLGFRGRGETQYFGPGTRLLVL.

V usage is TRBV10-3 and J usage is TRBJ2-1; D might be TRBD1 (6 bases). V dropped 4 bases and J dropped 1 base, with 14 bases sitting between them. The V gene's germline CDR1 is ENHRY and CDR2 SYGVKD. The CDR3 is 16 amino acids. The CDR3 nucleotides read TGTGCCATCAGTGCTGGGCAGGGGAGTTCCTACAATGAGCAGTTCTTC. The encoded protein is CAISAGQGSSYNEQFF.

This rearrangement joins TRBV7-9 to TRBJ2-3, with D possibly being TRBD2 (6 bases). The CDR3 loop spans 12 amino acids. V was clipped by 0 bases and J by 11 bases, with 9 bases between them. Germline V lookup: CDR1 SEHNR, CDR2 FQNEAQ (reference sequence). The CDR3: CASSLAGLGQYF. The CDR3 DNA reads TGTGCCAGCAGCTTAGCGGGACTGGGGCAGTATTTT. Together with reference TRBV7-9 and TRBJ2-3, the CDR3 gives the full variable domain: DTGVSQNPRHKITKRGQNVTFRCDPISEHNRLYWYRQTLGQGPEFLTYFQNEAQLEKSRLLSDRFSAERPKGSFSTLEIQRTEQGDSAMYLCASSLAGLGQYFGPGTRLTVL.

The chain carries TRBV11-2 and TRBJ2-3; TRBD2 matches 9 bases. With V trimmed by 4 bases and J by 1 base, 9 bases remained unmatched. Germline V gene data show CDR1 as SGHAT and CDR2 as FQNNGV. This CDR3 contains 17 residues. The chain's CDR3 is CASSSGSGGLGTDTQYF. CDR3 nucleotides: TGTGCCAGCAGCTCGGGTAGCGGGGGACTGGGCACAGATACGCAGTATTTT.